The 14 T cell receptor beta chains below all came from one sample that was sequenced in a study of OX40 agonist ivuxolimab in advanced cancers. Clones were read by immunoSEQ multiplex PCR, and TCRdb kept only the in-frame ones, dropping some. The repertoire includes some 7,500 clones, roughly 87% of them detected once, and just under 30% sits in the top ten. Sequencing used CD4+ or CD8+ T cells sorted from blood, obtained in a trial of the OX40 agonist ivuxolimab. These receptors were taken from an adult with an advanced solid tumor such as melanoma, head and neck, liver or kidney cancer.

The chain joins TRBV27 to TRBJ2-7, with a tentative D call TRBD2 (5 bases). The V end lost 6 bases, the J end lost 3 bases, and 12 bases lay between the germline ends. From germline, CDR1 is MNHEY and CDR2 SMNVEV (reference sequence). The CDR3 length is 13 residues. In nucleotides, the CDR3 is TGTGCCAGCAGGTTGAGGGCGGGCTACGAGCAGTACTTC. Residues: CASRLRAGYEQYF.

The V and J genes are TRBV7-2 and TRBJ2-5, with D unresolved. Germline V gene data show CDR1 as SGHTA and CDR2 as FQGNSA. The CDR3 contains 21 residues. V dropped 0 bases and J dropped 0 bases, with 26 bases sitting between them. The CDR3: CASSLALRVPWPTRYQETQYF. The CDR3 coding sequence is TGTGCCAGCAGCTTAGCTTTACGGGTACCCTGGCCTACTCGGTACCAAGAGACCCAGTACTTC.

The chain links TRBV11-1 to TRBJ2-1; D possibly corresponds to TRBD1 (5 bases). From germline, CDR1 is SGHAT and CDR2 FQDESV (reference sequence). CDR3 length: 12 residues. Trimming removed 5 bases from V and 9 bases from J, with 11 bases in between. The CDR3 protein is CASSQGNGEQFF. CDR3 coding DNA: TGTGCCAGCAGCCAGGGTAATGGTGAGCAGTTCTTC.

The table lists this clone with a few counts. The chain couples TRBV9 to TRBJ2-5; 12 bases match TRBD2. This CDR3 has 18 residues. Germline CDR1 reads SGDLS; CDR2 reads YYNGEE. V was clipped by 0 bases and J by 4 bases; unmatched bases: 10. The CDR3 is CASSVGTSGNSLGETQYF. The CDR3 DNA is TGTGCCAGCAGCGTAGGGACTAGCGGGAATAGTTTGGGAGAGACCCAGTACTTC.

J is TRBJ2-5 and V is TRBV9, with D unclear. The V gene's germline CDR1 is SGDLS and CDR2 YYNGEE. CDR3 length: 14 amino acids. V was shortened by 0 bases and J by 3 bases, with 9 bases between the two germline ends. The CDR3 protein is CASSVAVGKETQYF. The CDR3 region has the DNA TGTGCCAGCAGCGTAGCCGTAGGGAAAGAGACCCAGTACTTC.

V gene TRBV4-1 combines with J gene TRBJ2-3; 7 nucleotides line up with TRBD2. The CDR3 has 16 residues. Per germline, CDR1 MGHRA and CDR2 YSYEKL. J was trimmed by 4 bases and V by 0 bases; bases with no gene match: 7. The CDR3 reads CASSQEVAGVADTQYF. CDR3 nucleotides: TGCGCCAGCAGCCAAGAAGTGGCGGGAGTAGCAGATACGCAGTATTTT.

The V and J genes are TRBV28 and TRBJ1-2, with a tentative D call TRBD1 (6 bases). Trimming left V 4 bases short and J 8 bases short, with 14 bases between. Germline V gene data show CDR1 as MDHEN and CDR2 as SYDVKM. The CDR3 has 13 residues. CDR3 amino acids: CASSSRGGLGYTF. CDR3 bases: TGTGCCAGCAGTTCCAGGGGAGGATTGGGCTACACCTTC.

The chain combines TRBV27 with TRBJ1-1; D is unclear. This CDR3 is 13 amino acids long. V lost 1 base to trimming and J lost 0 bases, with 3 bases between them. CDR1 and CDR2 (germline): MNHEY, SMNVEV (reference sequence). CDR3 in DNA: TGTGCCAGCAGTTTATTCATGAACACTGAAGCTTTCTTT. Protein: CASSLFMNTEAFF.

This chain links TRBV5-1 with TRBJ1-2; D is unclear. V lost 6 bases, J lost 4 bases, and 7 bases lay in between. CDR3 size: 11 residues. CDR1 SGHRS and CDR2 YFSETQ come from the germline V gene. The CDR3 here is CASTSGYGYTF. As DNA, the CDR3 is TGCGCCAGCACCTCCGGCTATGGCTACACCTTC.

As DNA, the CDR3 is TGTGCCAGCAGTTTCAAGACTAGCGGTGTTGATGAGCAGTTCTTC. It codes for CASSFKTSGVDEQFF. V and J are TRBV6-4 and TRBJ2-1, with 9 bases fitting TRBD2. Germline-derived CDR1 and CDR2 are MRHNA and SNTAGT. This CDR3 has 15 residues. The trim removed 5 bases at V and 8 bases at J, leaving 10 bases unmatched.

The rearrangement joins TRBV7-6 to TRBJ2-2; 11 bases line up with TRBD2. Per germline, CDR1 SGHVS and CDR2 FNYEAQ. Unmatched junction bases numbered 3, after V lost 5 bases and J lost 1 base. This CDR3 is built from 16 residues. The CDR3 loop is CASSAGLAVNTGELFF. Written as DNA, the CDR3 is TGTGCCAGCAGCGCGGGACTAGCGGTGAACACCGGGGAGCTGTTTTTT.

The rearrangement joins TRBV28 to TRBJ2-4; D may be TRBD1 or TRBD2 (5 bases each). The ends were cut back, 5 bases at V and 5 bases at J, with 28 bases in the middle. The CDR3 covers 19 residues. CDR1 is MDHEN, CDR2 SYDVKM, per germline. CDR3 in amino acids: CASSTDDSGATIGENIQYF. DNA for the CDR3: TGTGCCAGCAGTACCGACGACAGCGGCGCAACTATAGGGGAAAACATTCAGTACTTC.

V is TRBV28 and J is TRBJ1-5; D unclear. CDR1 MDHEN and CDR2 SYDVKM come from the germline V gene. This CDR3 region has 18 residues. The ends were cut back, 2 bases at V and 0 bases at J, with 17 bases in the middle. CDR3 coding DNA: TGTGCCAGCAGTTTACCCCTGCTGGGTGGTTATAGCAATCAGCCCCAGCATTTT. Translated, it gives CASSLPLLGGYSNQPQHF.

V gene TRBV5-1 combines with J gene TRBJ2-7; TRBD1 matches at 9 bases. Germline loops: CDR1 SGHRS, CDR2 YFSETQ. Unmatched junction bases numbered 11, after V lost 4 bases and J lost 6 bases. CDR3 length: 15 residues. CDR3 amino acids: CASSKTGTGFVEQYF. CDR3 nucleotide sequence: TGCGCCAGCAGCAAAACCGGGACAGGGTTCGTCGAGCAGTACTTC.